A selection of T cell receptor beta chains follows, all from one sample in a study of shared clonotypes between healthy human individuals. The data were produced by immunoSEQ multiplex PCR, yet TCRdb's version contains in-frame clones alone and is incomplete. Of around 2.1 million clones listed, roughly 91% are singletons. The sequenced sample was naive CD8+ T cells from PBMCs. The receptor set was obtained from a young man in good health. Some clones in this sample may be carry-over from other donors' samples. Each CDR3 is given with its conserved first and last residue. Each record gives: CDR3 length, D gene, J gene, clone size, V gene, CDR3 DNA, CDR3 protein. The D gene is left open where the match is weak. A clone size is listed for some rows: how often the clone was seen (once, few, many), or a class if it is expanded.

13 TRBD1 TRBJ1-1 NA TRBV19 TGTGCCAGTAGCCCGGGACAGAGGACTGAAGCTTTCTTT CASSPGQRTEAFF
15 TRBD1 TRBJ1-4 NA TRBV15 TGTGCCACCAGCCATCACAGGGGAGGAGGTGAAAAACTGTTTTTT CATSHHRGGGEKLFF
15 TRBD1 TRBJ1-1 NA TRBV27 TGTGCCAGCAGTCAGGGACAGGGAATGAACACTGAAGCTTTCTTT CASSQGQGMNTEAFF
16 NA TRBJ2-1 NA TRBV5-4 TGTGCCAGCAGCGGGGACGGCTGGAGCTCCTACAATGAGCAGTTCTTC CASSGDGWSSYNEQFF
17 TRBD1 TRBJ1-4 NA TRBV9 TGTGCCAGCAGCGTAGGGGCCAGGGGGCAGACTAATGAAAAACTGTTTTTT CASSVGARGQTNEKLFF
16 NA TRBJ2-3 NA TRBV27 TGTGCCAGCAGACCCTTAGGGGCAGCTTACACAGATACGCAGTATTTT CASRPLGAAYTDTQYF
13 NA TRBJ1-1 few TRBV11-2 TGTGCCAGCAGCTTCGGGGGGGACACTGAAGCTTTCTTT CASSFGGDTEAFF
15 NA TRBJ1-2 NA TRBV28 TGTGCCAGCAGCCCTGTTGGTTTAGGTTTGCATGGCTACACCTTC CASSPVGLGLHGYTF
16 TRBD1 TRBJ2-7 once TRBV29-1 TGCAGCGTTGCCGGGACAGGGGTTACCTTCTCCTACGAGCAGTACTTC CSVAGTGVTFSYEQYF
18 TRBD2 TRBJ2-7 NA TRBV23-1 TGCGCCAGCAGTCATGCCTCATCGATACGGGAGGGGAATTACGAGCAGTACTTC CASSHASSIREGNYEQYF
16 TRBD2 TRBJ2-1 once TRBV5-1 TGCGCCAGCAGCCTACAAACTAGCGGTCCCTACAATGAGCAGTTCTTC CASSLQTSGPYNEQFF
14 TRBD1 TRBJ1-1 NA TRBV5-6 TGTGCCAGCAGCTGGATGACAGGGGGCACTGAAGCTTTCTTT CASSWMTGGTEAFF
10 NA TRBJ1-1 few TRBV2 TGTGCCAGCACCGGCACTGAAGCTTTCTTT CASTGTEAFF
15 NA TRBJ2-5 NA TRBV27 TGTGCCAGCAGTGCTCTACTCCGGGACCGAGAGACCCAGTACTTC CASSALLRDRETQYF
14 NA TRBJ1-1 NA TRBV23-1 TGCGCCAGCAGTCAGGTGTTGAGGAACACTGAAGCTTTCTTT CASSQVLRNTEAFF
13 NA TRBJ2-7 NA TRBV5-1 TGCGCCAGCAGCTCGGGTCCGACCTACGAGCAGTACTTC CASSSGPTYEQYF
15 TRBD1 TRBJ2-3 NA TRBV11-2 TGTGCCAGCAGCTTTTACAGGGGGGCGCTAGATACGCAGTATTTT CASSFYRGALDTQYF
12 NA TRBJ2-1 NA TRBV27 TGTGCCAGCAGTGGAACCTACAATGAGCAGTTCTTC CASSGTYNEQFF
11 NA TRBJ2-1 once TRBV10-3 TGTGCCATCAGTGAGTCCTGGGAGCAGTTCTTC CAISESWEQFF
15 NA TRBJ2-7 NA TRBV9 TGTGCCAGCAGCTCCCGCGCGGTCCGGATTTCCGAGCAGTACTTC CASSSRAVRISEQYF
15 NA TRBJ2-1 NA TRBV11-2 TGTGCCAGCAGCTTAGGTGCCGGCTCCTACAATGAGCAGTTCTTC CASSLGAGSYNEQFF
16 TRBD1 TRBJ1-1 NA TRBV18 TGTGCCAGCTCACCACCTCAGGGGGCGCGGAACACTGAAGCTTTCTTT CASSPPQGARNTEAFF
15 NA TRBJ2-5 NA TRBV6-5 TGTGCCAGCAGTTACGGCTTCCGGGATAGGGAGACCCAGTACTTC CASSYGFRDRETQYF
13 NA TRBJ2-1 NA TRBV4-1 TGCGCCAGCAGCCAACGGAGTGACAATGAGCAGTTCTTC CASSQRSDNEQFF
15 NA TRBJ2-3 NA TRBV28 TGTGCCAGCAGTTTAAGGTCAGCAATCACAGATACGCAGTATTTT CASSLRSAITDTQYF
16 TRBD2 TRBJ2-5 NA TRBV7-9 TGTGCCAGCAGCTTAATTCAGCGGGAGGGTTGGGAGACCCAGTACTTC CASSLIQREGWETQYF
14 TRBD1 TRBJ2-1 NA TRBV7-2 TGTGCCAGCAGCCCGCGACAGGGGGCACTTGAGCAGTTCTTC CASSPRQGALEQFF
13 NA TRBJ2-7 NA TRBV5-6 TGTGCCAGCAGCTTGTGGAGCTCCTACGAGCAGTACTTC CASSLWSSYEQYF
12 NA TRBJ2-7 NA TRBV9 TGTGCCAGCAGCCCCCTGAAGGGCGAGCAGTACTTC CASSPLKGEQYF
15 TRBD2 TRBJ2-7 NA TRBV18 TGTGCCAGCTGCGAGAGGACTAGCGGTCTCTACGAGCAGTACTTC CASCERTSGLYEQYF
13 TRBD2 TRBJ2-7 NA TRBV7-8 TGTGCCAGCAGCCTGGCGGGAGTCTACGAGCAGTACTTC CASSLAGVYEQYF
15 NA TRBJ1-2 NA TRBV6-5 TGTGCCAGCAGTTATAACCCGGACAGCTACTATGGCTACACCTTC CASSYNPDSYYGYTF
14 NA TRBJ2-7 NA TRBV7-9 TGTGCCAGCAGCTTAGTTGGGGTCCCCAACGAGCAGTACTTC CASSLVGVPNEQYF
12 TRBD1 TRBJ1-1 NA TRBV7-9 TGTGCCAGCTCCAGGGGGGACACTGAAGCTTTCTTT CASSRGDTEAFF
16 NA TRBJ2-2 NA TRBV7-2 TGTGCCAGCAGCTTAGGTCGGGGAATGGCGGCCGGGGAGCTGTTTTTT CASSLGRGMAAGELFF
22 TRBD2 TRBJ2-5 NA TRBV7-6 TGTGCCAGCAGCCCGCCAATACGAGGGCTAGCGGGAGAGCGGGTAGATGGAGAGACCCAGTACTTC CASSPPIRGLAGERVDGETQYF
16 NA TRBJ1-1 NA TRBV6-5 TGTGCCAGCAGTTACGTGGCAGGGGACGCGAACACTGAAGCTTTCTTT CASSYVAGDANTEAFF
15 NA TRBJ1-1 NA TRBV9 TGTGCCAGCAGCGTAGGACAGATGTGGGACACTGAAGCTTTCTTT CASSVGQMWDTEAFF